This T cell receptor beta chain stems from a study of OX40 agonist ivuxolimab in advanced cancers. Study-level findings and limits: Clonal expansion by week 6 occurred in CD4+ and CD8+ blood T cells (at 0.1 to 3.0 mg/kg).

The table came from immunoSEQ multiplex PCR; TCRdb's copy has only in-frame clones and leaves some out. The repertoire holds some 52,000 clones, with 85% to 95% as singletons. Trimming removed 10 bases from V and 7 bases from J; junction bases left unmatched: 14. CDR3 length: 15 amino acids. CDR1 is LNHDA, CDR2 SQIVND, per germline (reference sequence). On this clone itself: Its antigen is undetermined.

This TCR derives from an adult with an advanced solid tumor such as melanoma, head and neck, liver or kidney cancer. The V gene is TRBV19, the J gene TRBJ2-1; 9 bases map to TRBD2. The sample here was CD4+ or CD8+ T cells sorted from blood, taken in a trial of the OX40 agonist ivuxolimab. This CDR3 reads CATSQVWLAGNEQFF. Here the CDR3 DNA reads TGTGCCACCAGTCAAGTTTGGCTAGCGGGAAATGAGCAGTTCTTC.